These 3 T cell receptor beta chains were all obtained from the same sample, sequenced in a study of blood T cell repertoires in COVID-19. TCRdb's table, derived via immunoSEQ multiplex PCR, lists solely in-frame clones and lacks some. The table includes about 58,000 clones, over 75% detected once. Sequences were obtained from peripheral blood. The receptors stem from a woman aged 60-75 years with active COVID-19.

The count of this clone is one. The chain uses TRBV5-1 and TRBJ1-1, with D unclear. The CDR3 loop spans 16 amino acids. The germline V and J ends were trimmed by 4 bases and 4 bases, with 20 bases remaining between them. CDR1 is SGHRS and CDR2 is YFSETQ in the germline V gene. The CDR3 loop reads CASSRFIFGLSTEAFF. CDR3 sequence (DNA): TGCGCCAGCAGCAGATTCATATTTGGGCTGAGCACTGAAGCTTTCTTT.

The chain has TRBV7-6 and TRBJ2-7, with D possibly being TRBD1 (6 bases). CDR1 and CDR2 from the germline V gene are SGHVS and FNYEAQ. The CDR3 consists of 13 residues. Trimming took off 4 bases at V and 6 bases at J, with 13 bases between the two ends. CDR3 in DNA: TGTGCCAGCAGCTCACAGGGTGAGGGCGAGCAGTACTTC. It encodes CASSSQGEGEQYF.

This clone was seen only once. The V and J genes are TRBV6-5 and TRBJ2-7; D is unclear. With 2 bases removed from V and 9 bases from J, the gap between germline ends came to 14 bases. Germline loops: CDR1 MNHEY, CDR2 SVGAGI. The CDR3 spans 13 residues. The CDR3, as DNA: TGTGCCAGCAGTTACCGGGTCAGCTCCGGGCAGTACTTC. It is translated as CASSYRVSSGQYF.